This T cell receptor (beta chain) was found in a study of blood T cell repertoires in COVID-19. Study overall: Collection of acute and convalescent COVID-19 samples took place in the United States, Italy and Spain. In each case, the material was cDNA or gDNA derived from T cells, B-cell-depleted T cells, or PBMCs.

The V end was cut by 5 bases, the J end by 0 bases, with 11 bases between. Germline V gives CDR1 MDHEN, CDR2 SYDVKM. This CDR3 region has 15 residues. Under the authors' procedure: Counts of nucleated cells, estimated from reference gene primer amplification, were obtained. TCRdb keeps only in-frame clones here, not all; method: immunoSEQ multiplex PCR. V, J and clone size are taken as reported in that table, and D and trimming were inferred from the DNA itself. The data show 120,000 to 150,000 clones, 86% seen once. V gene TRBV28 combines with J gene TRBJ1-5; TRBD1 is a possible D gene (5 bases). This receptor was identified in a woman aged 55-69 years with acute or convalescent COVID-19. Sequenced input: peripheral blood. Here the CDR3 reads CASSNSGVSNQPQHF. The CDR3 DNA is TGTGCCAGCAGTAACTCGGGGGTTAGCAATCAGCCCCAGCATTTT.